Listed here is a single T cell receptor (beta chain). This specimen belongs to a study of cytomegalovirus exposure and HLA in healthy donors. The primer mix had 60 Vbeta and 13 Jbeta primers. Authors' methods: In a later analysis, of roughly 73 million unique beta chains, 9 million to 11 million appeared in at least two donors. Sequencing was performed with immunoSEQ multiplex PCR; in TCRdb, only in-frame clones are kept and a portion is missing. V, J and clone size are those of that table, while D and trimming were read from the DNA. The sample lists more than 95,000 clones, 65% to 80% occurring once. Germline V gene sequence: CDR1 SGHNT, CDR2 YYREEE (reference sequence). The V segment lost 0 bases and the J segment 10 bases; nucleotides outside the gene matches: 4. This CDR3 comprises 14 residues.

The rearrangement links TRBV5-4 to TRBJ2-3; 11 positions agree with TRBD2. Sequencing input: PBMCs. This receptor was obtained from a middle-aged woman in good health and CMV-seropositive. DNA of the CDR3: TGTGCCAGCAGCTTGGAGCTAGCGGGAGGTGCGCAGTATTTT. This sequence encodes CASSLELAGGAQYF.